This TCR beta chain was observed in a study of CD8 T cells in ankylosing spondylitis. Study observations and caveats: What seemed typical of ankylosing spondylitis blood was a TCR beta motif built from 8 or 9 highly homologous variants. Disease-linked clones had a CD8+ phenotype and relatively low frequency in peripheral blood. A subset of motif variants has previously been described in the synovial fluid and blood of reactive arthritis.

Construction of TCR beta libraries was performed using quantitative 5'-RACE with molecular barcodes. TCRdb ran MiXCR on the 5' RACE reads and lists one entry per CDR3 protein. The table includes a few hundred thousand distinct CDR3 sequences, roughly 8% detected once. The V gene's germline CDR1 is SGHTA and CDR2 FQGTGA. This CDR3 has 16 residues. Trimming at V came to 1 base and at J to 6 bases, leaving 7 bases not matched to a gene. This clonotype has more than one count but fewer than ten. Its antigen is undetermined. The sample comprised blood, either unsorted or a sorted T cell fraction (not recorded which). The chain employs TRBV7-3 and TRBJ2-2, with 8 nucleotides matching TRBD2. The sequence derives from a male donor with ankylosing spondylitis. The chain's CDR3 is CASSLNGGRLAGELFF. The CDR3 nucleotides are TGTGCCAGCAGCTTAAATGGCGGGAGGTTAGCCGGGGAGCTGTTTTTT.